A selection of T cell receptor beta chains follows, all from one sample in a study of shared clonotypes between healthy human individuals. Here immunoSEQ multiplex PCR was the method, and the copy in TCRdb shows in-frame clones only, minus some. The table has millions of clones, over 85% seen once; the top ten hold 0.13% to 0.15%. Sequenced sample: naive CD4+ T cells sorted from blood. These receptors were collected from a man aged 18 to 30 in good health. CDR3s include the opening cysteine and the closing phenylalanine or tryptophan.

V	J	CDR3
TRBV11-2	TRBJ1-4	CASSPREENEKLFF
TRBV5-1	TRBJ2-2	CASSQEMGAGELFF
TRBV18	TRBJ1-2	CASSPTLGIGDTF
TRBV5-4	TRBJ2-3	CASSQGLAGALTDTQYF
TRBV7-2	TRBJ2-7	CASRRGQGFFYEQYF
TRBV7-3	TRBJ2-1	CASSLTGAGWDEQFF
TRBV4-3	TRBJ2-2	CASSLDTPNTGELFF
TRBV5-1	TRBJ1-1	CASRYNARVEAFF
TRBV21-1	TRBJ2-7	CARESPCRWYEQYF
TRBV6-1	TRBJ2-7	CASTPSVGSAYEQYF
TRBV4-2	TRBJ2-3	CASSQDWASGPTDTQYF
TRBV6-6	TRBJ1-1	CASSSPTGTEAFF
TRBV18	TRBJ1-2	CASSPRTGVYGYTF
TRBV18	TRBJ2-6	CASSPPHKVQVLTF
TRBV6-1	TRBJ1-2	CASSATGEYGYTF
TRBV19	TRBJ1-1	CASSRNGMNTEAFF
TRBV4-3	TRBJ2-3	CASSQDRGTDTQYF
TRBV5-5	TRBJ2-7	CASSLGIYYEQYF
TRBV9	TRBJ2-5	CASSVARATGQETQYF
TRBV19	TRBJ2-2	CASNAGYTGELFF
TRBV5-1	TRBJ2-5	CASSRSGRAGEGETQYF
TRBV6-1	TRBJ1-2	CASNGQGAYGYTF
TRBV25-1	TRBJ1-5	CASSDRFNQPQHF
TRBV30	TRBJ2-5	CAWAPGGRGETQYF
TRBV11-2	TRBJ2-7	CASRVQGAEEQYF
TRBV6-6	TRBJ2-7	CASSYGDRGALF
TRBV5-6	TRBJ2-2	CASSLGQGIGELFF
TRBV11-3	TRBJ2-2	CASSFSGPSTGELFF
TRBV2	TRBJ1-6	CASKVLQGASPLHF
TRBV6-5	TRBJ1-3	CASTSRGSGNTIYF
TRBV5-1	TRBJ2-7	CAGSTGQGWSAQYF
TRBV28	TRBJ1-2	CASSLQFNYGYTF
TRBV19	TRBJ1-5	CASRAPYWVGNQPQHF
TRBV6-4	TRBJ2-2	CASSETANTGELFF
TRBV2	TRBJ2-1	CASSERTSGNNEQFF
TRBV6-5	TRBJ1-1	CASRLGGGKNTEAFF
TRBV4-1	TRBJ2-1	CASSQLGVEAYSEQFF
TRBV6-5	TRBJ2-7	CASSSAGDEQYF
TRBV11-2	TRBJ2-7	CASSGISGTSGRRYEQYF
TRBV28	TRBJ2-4	CASSFTGRYIQYF
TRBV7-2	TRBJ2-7	CASSPAYEQYF
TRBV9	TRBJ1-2	CASSVDPAGLNGYTF